This T cell receptor beta chain was observed in a study of T cells expressing NK-cell markers. The CDR3 loop spans 15 amino acids. CDR1 and CDR2 (germline): DFQATT, SNEGSKA (reference sequence). In generating TCR beta cDNA, 5'RACE template switching with UMIs was used. TCRdb reprocessed the 5' RACE reads, with one entry per CDR3 protein and no DNA. The repertoire table contains 400,000 to 500,000 distinct CDR3 sequences. Whole-study findings and limits: HCMV specificity of the expanded NKG2C+ T cell clones was not established. Dominant NKG2C+ clonotypes in five or six donors made up roughly 1.0-7.0% of CD8+ T cells.

A remark on this clonotype: Its specificity is unknown.

The sample comprised blood T cells: a sorted CD56 or NKG2C T cell subset, CD4+ or CD8+ T cells, or bulk PBMC T cells (not recorded which). The chain joins TRBV20-1 to TRBJ2-7; checking the TCRdb D call of TRBD1 is not possible without DNA. The TCR comes from a woman between 18 and 70 years old in good health. CDR3 region: CSARVPLGDFYEQYF.